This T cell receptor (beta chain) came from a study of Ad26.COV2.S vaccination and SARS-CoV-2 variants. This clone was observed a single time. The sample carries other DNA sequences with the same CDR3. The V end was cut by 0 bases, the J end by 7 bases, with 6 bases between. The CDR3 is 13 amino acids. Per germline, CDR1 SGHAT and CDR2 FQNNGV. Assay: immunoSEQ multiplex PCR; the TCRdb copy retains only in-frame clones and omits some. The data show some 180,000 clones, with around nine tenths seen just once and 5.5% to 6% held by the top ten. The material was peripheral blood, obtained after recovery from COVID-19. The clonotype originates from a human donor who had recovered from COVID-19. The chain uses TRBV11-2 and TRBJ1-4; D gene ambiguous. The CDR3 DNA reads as TGTGCCAGCAGCTTAGACCCCGGTGAAAAACTGTTTTTT. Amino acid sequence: CASSLDPGEKLFF.